The 18 T cell receptor beta chains below were found in one sample sequenced in a study of T cell responses to AZD1222 COVID-19 vaccine. Sequencing used immunoSEQ multiplex PCR; TCRdb keeps in-frame clones, though not all of them. The data show tens of thousands of clones, with about 92% seen just once and roughly 4.3% held by the top ten. The input for sequencing was peripheral blood, taken 28 days after the second AZD1222 dose. These receptors were collected from an adult who received the AZD1222 COVID-19 vaccine.

The rearrangement uses TRBV15 and TRBJ2-1; D is possibly TRBD2 (6 bases). The CDR3 is 13 amino acids. From germline, CDR1 is LNHNV and CDR2 YYDKDF (reference sequence). V shed 3 bases and J shed 7 bases, with 10 bases lying between them. The CDR3 coding sequence is TGTGCCACCAGCAGGGGGGGTAGGAATGAGCAGTTCTTC. Protein: CATSRGGRNEQFF.

For this clone: Relative to the germline gene, one junction end is altered; a read error may explain this. The rearrangement joins TRBV18 to TRBJ2-5; tentatively, D is TRBD2 (5 bases). From germline, CDR1 is KGHSH and CDR2 LQKENI. This CDR3 has 13 residues. The CDR3 region is CVSGRAPQETQYF. CDR3 nucleotides: TGTGTCAGCGGTCGGGCACCCCAAGAGACCCAGTACTTC.

CDR3 amino acids: CASSLASRRNQPQHF. The CDR3 bases are TGTGCCAGCAGCTTAGCGTCACGGCGCAATCAGCCCCAGCATTTT. The V gene is TRBV7-8, the J gene TRBJ1-5; no definite D call. CDR3 size: 15 residues. V lost 0 bases and J 2 bases, leaving 8 bases between the germline ends. Germline values: CDR1 SGHVS, CDR2 FQNEAQ. Using reference TRBV7-8 and TRBJ1-5 for the parts outside the CDR3, the full variable domain is GAGVSQSPRYKVAKRGQDVALRCDPISGHVSLFWYQQALGQGPEFLTYFQNEAQLDKSGLPSDRFFAERPEGSVSTLKIQRTQQEDSAVYLCASSLASRRNQPQHFGDGTRLSIL.

V usage is TRBV7-8 and J usage is TRBJ1-1; D is unresolved. The CDR3 has 12 amino acids. Germline CDR1 reads SGHVS; CDR2 reads FQNEAQ. Trimming took 1 base from V and 4 from J, leaving 4 bases between them. The CDR3 reads CASSLGTTEAFF. CDR3 coding DNA: TGTGCCAGCAGCTTAGGAACCACTGAAGCTTTCTTT.

The chain combines TRBV2 with TRBJ2-1, with D tentatively TRBD1 (5 bases). The ends were cut back, 8 bases at V and 0 bases at J, with 29 bases in the middle. The germline CDR1 and CDR2 sequences are SNHLY and FYNNEI. This CDR3 contains 20 residues. The CDR3 loop reads CASLKRPQGMGISSYNEQFF. The CDR3 DNA sequence: TGTGCCAGCCTGAAGAGGCCGCAGGGTATGGGGATAAGCTCCTACAATGAGCAGTTCTTC.

The chain employs TRBV4-3 and TRBJ1-4; D call uncertain. V dropped 4 bases and J dropped 8 bases, with 14 bases sitting between them. This CDR3 has 14 residues. Germline CDR1 LGHNA, CDR2 YSLEER. CDR3 in amino acids: CASSPQRVGEKLFF. The CDR3 coding sequence is TGCGCCAGCAGCCCCCAAAGGGTGGGGGAAAAACTGTTTTTT.

The chain carries TRBV7-6 and TRBJ2-7, with 9 bases identical to TRBD1. Germline values: CDR1 SGHVS, CDR2 FNYEAQ. The CDR3 consists of 17 residues. J gave up 1 base and V 4 bases, and 11 bases lay outside the gene matches. The CDR3 loop is CASSSPSGDRVSYEQYF. The CDR3 DNA is TGTGCCAGCAGCTCGCCTTCAGGGGACAGGGTTTCCTACGAGCAGTACTTC.

The chain carries TRBV28 and TRBJ2-5, with 8 nucleotides matching TRBD1. This CDR3 comprises 15 residues. CDR1 and CDR2 from the germline V gene are MDHEN and SYDVKM. V gave up 6 bases and J gave up 2 bases; unmatched junction bases: 8. The CDR3 DNA follows: TGTGCCAGCAGCCCAATACGACAGGGGCAAGAGACCCAGTACTTC. Protein product: CASSPIRQGQETQYF.

This clone showed up just once. The chain joins TRBV6-1 to TRBJ1-5; D remains ambiguous. CDR1 and CDR2 from the germline V gene are MNHNS and SASEGT. V was trimmed by 3 bases and J by 6 bases, leaving 9 bases between them. The CDR3 totals 13 residues. CDR3 in DNA: TGTGCCAGCAGTGACCACCGGGGTCAGCCCCAGCATTTT. This sequence encodes CASSDHRGQPQHF.

The CDR3 nucleotides are TGTGCCTGGAGTCGGCTCCTTAACTCTGGAAACACCATATATTTT. It codes for CAWSRLLNSGNTIYF. The rearrangement links TRBV30 to TRBJ1-3; D remains unclear. V was shortened by 2 bases and J by 0 bases, with 11 bases between the two germline ends. CDR1 is GTSNPN, CDR2 SVGIG, per germline (reference sequence). CDR3 length: 15 amino acids.

The V gene is TRBV3-1 (or the pseudogene TRBV3-2), the J gene TRBJ1-6; D might be TRBD1 (5 bases). V lost 4 bases to trimming and J lost 9 bases, with 22 bases between them. The CDR3 runs to 17 residues. Germline V gene data show CDR1 as LGHDT and CDR2 as YNNKEL (reference sequence). In DNA, the CDR3 is TGTGCCAGCAGCCCCGCCCGTTTAGCAGGGTCCCTTTCACCCCTCCACTTT. It codes for CASSPARLAGSLSPLHF.

In its sample, this clone was seen a few times. This chain connects TRBV12-5 to TRBJ1-1; D is unclear. Germline V gene sequence: CDR1 LGHNT, CDR2 FRNRAP. V lost 2 bases, J lost 0 bases, and 10 bases lay in between. This CDR3 contains 15 residues. The CDR3 sequence: CASGLHRDLNTEAFF. As DNA, the CDR3 is TGTGCTAGTGGTTTGCACCGAGATCTGAACACTGAAGCTTTCTTT.

The chain joins TRBV30 to TRBJ1-2; weak D call: TRBD1 (5 bases). Germline CDR1 and CDR2: GTSNPN and SVGIG (reference sequence). Deletions cut 4 bases from V and 4 bases from J, with 13 bases between. The CDR3 runs to 13 residues. CDR3: CAWITGGLYGYTF. The CDR3 region has the DNA TGTGCCTGGATAACGGGGGGACTCTATGGCTACACCTTC.

The chain combines TRBV15 with TRBJ2-1; no firm D call. The CDR3 is 13 residues long. Germline loops: CDR1 LNHNV, CDR2 YYDKDF (reference sequence). Between the trimmed V and J ends, which lost 1 base and 8 bases, there was a span of 9 bases. CDR3 in amino acids: CATSRGAAHEQFF. CDR3 nucleotide sequence: TGTGCCACCAGCAGAGGAGCAGCCCATGAGCAGTTCTTC.

The V gene is TRBV28, the J gene TRBJ2-7; 8 bases agree with TRBD2. Per germline, CDR1 MDHEN and CDR2 SYDVKM. Unmatched junction bases numbered 13, after V lost 6 bases and J lost 3 bases. The length of the CDR3 is 16 residues. CDR3 nucleotides: TGTGCCAGCAGCCGCCCGCGTAGCGGGATAAACTACGAGCAGTACTTC. This encodes CASSRPRSGINYEQYF.

The chain links TRBV7-7 to TRBJ2-1; TRBD2 matches at 7 bases. The ends lost 3 bases at V and 4 bases at J; junction bases unmatched: 18. CDR1 SSHAT and CDR2 FNYEAQ come from the germline V gene (reference sequence). This CDR3 has 19 amino acids. CDR3 amino acids: CASSFFPPSGGSLYNEQFF. The CDR3 nucleotides are TGTGCCAGCAGCTTTTTCCCCCCTTCAGGCGGGAGTTTGTACAATGAGCAGTTCTTC.

The chain has TRBV29-1 and TRBJ2-1, with a weak D call TRBD2 (6 bases). Trimming left V 6 bases short and J 4 bases short, with 25 bases between. Germline CDR1 and CDR2: SQVTM and ANQGSEA. The CDR3 sequence is 17 residues long. Here the CDR3 reads CSVRPRLHSGEYNEQFF. CDR3 in DNA: TGCAGCGTCCGTCCGCGGCTCCACTCGGGGGAATACAATGAGCAGTTCTTC.

The chain is built from TRBV7-2 and TRBJ2-1; 10 positions match TRBD2. The V gene end was trimmed by 6 bases and the J gene end by 6 bases; junction bases not matched to a gene: 5. The CDR3 runs 14 residues. Germline values: CDR1 SGHTA, CDR2 FQGNSA. CDR3: CASSSASGGNEQFF. The DNA for the CDR3 is TGTGCCAGCAGTTCGGCTAGCGGGGGCAATGAGCAGTTCTTC.